The 22 T cell receptor beta chains listed next were all sequenced from one sample in a study of OX40 agonist ivuxolimab in advanced cancers. Only in-frame clones appear in the TCRdb table, and some are missing; sequencing was by immunoSEQ multiplex PCR. The sample lists over 55,000 clones; 80% were seen once. The source material was CD4+ or CD8+ T cells sorted from blood, sampled in a trial of the OX40 agonist ivuxolimab. These receptors were obtained from an adult with an advanced solid tumor such as melanoma, head and neck, liver or kidney cancer.

This chain joins TRBV19 and TRBJ2-5; 8 bases fit TRBD2. Germline V gene sequence: CDR1 LNHDA, CDR2 SQIVND (reference sequence). J gave up 0 bases and V 3 bases, and 6 bases lay outside the gene matches. The CDR3 totals 16 residues. This CDR3 reads CASSIPPGGHQETQYF. CDR3 in DNA: TGTGCCAGTAGTATCCCACCGGGGGGGCACCAAGAGACCCAGTACTTC.

The CDR3 coding sequence is TGTGCCAGCAGCTTGGGGGGGCAAGAGACCCAGTACTTC. It encodes CASSLGGQETQYF. The V gene is TRBV11-3, the J gene TRBJ2-5, with TRBD2 identical over 7 bases. The CDR3 length is 13 residues. The germline V gene encodes CDR1 SGHNT and CDR2 YENEEA. V gave up 3 bases and J gave up 2 bases; unmatched junction bases: 0. Filled out from reference TRBV11-3 and TRBJ2-5, the complete variable domain reads EAGVVQSPRYKIIEKKQPVAFWCNPISGHNTLYWYLQNLGQGPELLIRYENEEAVDDSQLPKDRFSAERLKGVDSTLKIQPAELGDSAVYLCASSLGGQETQYFGPGTRLLVL.

The genes are TRBV6-1 and TRBJ2-3; 10 nucleotides align to TRBD1. The CDR3 spans 13 residues. In germline, CDR1 is MNHNS, CDR2 SASEGT. Trimming removed 8 bases from V and 4 bases from J; junction bases left unmatched: 3. The CDR3 spells CASGGTGADTQYF. The CDR3, as DNA: TGTGCCAGCGGGGGGACAGGGGCAGATACGCAGTATTTT.

The chain combines TRBV5-4 with TRBJ1-2, with D possibly matching TRBD1 (5 bases). The CDR3 spans 14 residues. The V end was cut by 2 bases, the J end by 2 bases, with 10 bases between. CDR1 and CDR2 (germline): SGHNT, YYREEE (reference sequence). CDR3 residues: CASSFAGYNYGYTF. The CDR3 DNA reads as TGTGCCAGCAGCTTCGCAGGGTACAACTATGGCTACACCTTC.

The V and J genes are TRBV10-3 and TRBJ2-3, with D tentatively TRBD2 (5 bases). CDR1 is ENHRY and CDR2 is SYGVKD in the germline V gene. This CDR3 is 15 amino acids long. The V end was cut by 0 bases, the J end by 6 bases, with 13 bases between. The DNA of the CDR3 is TGTGCCATCAGTGAGTCGGAGGTCAAGGTTGATACGCAGTATTTT. Residues: CAISESEVKVDTQYF.

The V and J genes are TRBV18 and TRBJ1-2; unclear D gene. CDR1 is KGHSH and CDR2 is LQKENI in the germline V gene. V dropped 3 bases and J dropped 4 bases, with 12 bases sitting between them. This CDR3 spans 14 amino acids. CDR3 DNA: TGTGCCAGCTCACCCAATCCCGAAACCTATGGCTACACCTTC. Translated, it gives CASSPNPETYGYTF.

The V call is TRBV4-3, the J call TRBJ1-4, with TRBD1 identical over 7 bases. The V gene's germline CDR1 is LGHNA and CDR2 YSLEER. The CDR3 sequence is 15 residues long. V dropped 4 bases and J dropped 7; count of bases not matched to a gene: 9. This CDR3 is CASSRSITGAEKLFF. DNA for the CDR3: TGCGCCAGCAGCCGCAGCATCACAGGGGCTGAAAAACTGTTTTTT.

CDR3 nucleotide sequence: TGTGCCAGCAGCTCTGGACAGTTCGGGACTGAAGCTTTCTTT. It encodes CASSSGQFGTEAFF. The chain recombines TRBV7-3 with TRBJ1-1, with D perhaps matching TRBD1 (6 bases). V dropped 4 bases and J dropped 5 bases, with 14 bases sitting between them. Germline CDR1 SGHTA, CDR2 FQGTGA. The CDR3 length is 14 residues.

The V gene is TRBV4-3, the J gene TRBJ1-3, with TRBD1 matching over 8 bases. CDR1 is LGHNA and CDR2 is YSLEER in the germline V gene. The CDR3 is made up of 16 amino acids. J was trimmed by 0 bases and V by 3 bases; bases with no gene match: 4. The CDR3: CASSHGQGNSGNTIYF. CDR3 nucleotide sequence: TGCGCCAGCAGCCACGGACAGGGAAACTCTGGAAACACCATATATTTT.

This clone was seen once. J is TRBJ1-5 and V is TRBV6-1; D is possibly TRBD1 (5 bases). The V end lost 6 bases, the J end lost 4 bases, and 13 bases lay between the germline ends. CDR3 length: 14 amino acids. Germline V gene sequence: CDR1 MNHNS, CDR2 SASEGT. The DNA for the CDR3 is TGTGCCAGCAGCCTACAGGTCCGAAATCAGCCCCAGCATTTT. The encoded protein is CASSLQVRNQPQHF.

The chain carries TRBV29-1 and TRBJ2-3; either TRBD1 or TRBD2 may supply D (5 bases each). The CDR3 is 16 amino acids. Germline values: CDR1 SQVTM, CDR2 ANQGSEA. The V end was cut by 3 bases, the J end by 0 bases, with 16 bases between. The CDR3 nucleotides read TGCAGCGTTGAGGAGCCCGTGGGGGATAGCACAGATACGCAGTATTTT. It specifies CSVEEPVGDSTDTQYF.

CDR3 protein: CASSYSGGTVGYGYTF. In DNA form, the CDR3 reads TGTGCCAGCAGTTACTCCGGGGGGACGGTGGGGTATGGCTACACCTTC. This rearrangement joins TRBV6-5 to TRBJ1-2, with D possibly matching TRBD1 (5 bases). The V gene lost 0 bases and the J gene lost 5 bases, with 16 bases spanning the gap. Germline CDR1 and CDR2: MNHEY and SVGAGI. The CDR3 has 16 residues.

This clone appeared a few times. The V gene is TRBV5-1, the J gene TRBJ2-2, with D possibly being TRBD2 (5 bases). The CDR3 consists of 16 residues. V was clipped by 4 bases and J by 2 bases, with 15 bases between them. Germline V gene sequence: CDR1 SGHRS, CDR2 YFSETQ. The CDR3 loop is CASSLRVEDNTGELFF. CDR3 nucleotides: TGCGCCAGCAGCCTACGCGTGGAGGACAACACCGGGGAGCTGTTTTTT.

This chain connects TRBV5-4 to TRBJ1-2; D is undetermined. The V gene's germline CDR1 is SGHNT and CDR2 YYREEE (reference sequence). V was cut by 4 bases and J by 2 bases, with 12 bases left in between. This CDR3 is built from 14 residues. DNA of the CDR3: TGTGCCAGCAGCCTGGCGAGGGAGAACTATGGCTACACCTTC. Translation gives CASSLARENYGYTF.

The rearrangement joins TRBV4-3 to TRBJ1-2; no firm D call. V was clipped by 1 base and J by 8 bases, with 11 bases between them. Per the germline V gene, CDR1 is LGHNA and CDR2 is YSLEER. The CDR3 has 13 residues. The CDR3 loop is CASSQGPSAGYTF. The CDR3 region has the DNA TGCGCCAGCAGCCAAGGCCCTTCCGCCGGCTACACCTTC.

This clone was counted only a few times. V gene TRBV6-6 combines with J gene TRBJ1-1; D call uncertain. Germline V CDR1 and CDR2: MNHNY, SVGAGI (reference sequence). This CDR3 spans 15 amino acids. V was clipped by 0 bases and J by 4 bases, with 12 bases between them. DNA of the CDR3: TGTGCCAGCAGTTACTCGGCACCGGCGAGCACTGAAGCTTTCTTT. Its protein product is CASSYSAPASTEAFF.

The rearrangement joins TRBV7-3 to TRBJ2-2; D is perhaps TRBD1 (6 bases). The CDR3 contains 14 residues. V was shortened by 4 bases and J by 7 bases, with 13 bases between the two germline ends. Germline loops: CDR1 SGHTA, CDR2 FQGTGA. The CDR3 sequence: CASSSTGISGELFF. DNA of the CDR3: TGTGCCAGCAGCTCCACAGGGATAAGCGGGGAGCTGTTTTTT.

V usage is TRBV5-8 and J usage is TRBJ2-1; possibly TRBD1 for D (5 bases). Germline CDR1 and CDR2: SGHTS and YDEGEE. V was cut by 1 base and J by 6 bases, with 8 bases left in between. This CDR3 has 13 amino acids. CDR3 region: CASSLPGFNEQFF. CDR3 DNA sequence: TGTGCCAGCAGCTTGCCAGGGTTCAATGAGCAGTTCTTC.

On this clone itself: Other DNA sequences of this sample code for an identical CDR3. The genes are TRBV4-1 and TRBJ2-4; 13 nucleotides line up with TRBD2. CDR1 and CDR2 (germline): MGHRA, YSYEKL. The ends lost 4 bases at V and 2 bases at J; junction bases unmatched: 2. The CDR3 contains 16 residues. The CDR3 region has the DNA TGCGCCAGCAGCCTGACTAGCGGGGGGACCAAAAACATTCAGTACTTC. Protein sequence: CASSLTSGGTKNIQYF.

This clone has only a few counts. This chain joins TRBV5-1 and TRBJ2-5, with D perhaps matching TRBD1 or TRBD2 (5 bases each). This CDR3 has 14 amino acids. Germline V gene data show CDR1 as SGHRS and CDR2 as YFSETQ. The germline V and J ends were trimmed by 0 bases and 5 bases, with 11 bases remaining between them. CDR3 residues: CASSLAGQPETQYF. The CDR3 region has the DNA TGCGCCAGCAGCTTGGCGGGGCAGCCGGAGACCCAGTACTTC.

The gene calls are TRBV5-1 and TRBJ2-4; D is uncertain. Trimming pared 4 bases from V and 5 bases from J, leaving 13 bases between. The CDR3 runs 14 residues. Per the germline V gene, CDR1 is SGHRS and CDR2 is YFSETQ. CDR3 coding DNA: TGCGCCAGCAGCCCCTGGGCAGGCCAAAACATTCAGTACTTC. Its translation: CASSPWAGQNIQYF.

J is TRBJ2-3 and V is TRBV19, with D perhaps TRBD2 (5 bases). This CDR3 has 14 residues. Trimming stripped 0 bases from V and 4 bases from J, with 8 bases between. The germline CDR1 and CDR2 sequences are LNHDA and SQIVND (reference sequence). In DNA form, the CDR3 reads TGTGCCAGTAGTATAGAAGGCGGGCCAGATACGCAGTATTTT. It yields the protein CASSIEGGPDTQYF.